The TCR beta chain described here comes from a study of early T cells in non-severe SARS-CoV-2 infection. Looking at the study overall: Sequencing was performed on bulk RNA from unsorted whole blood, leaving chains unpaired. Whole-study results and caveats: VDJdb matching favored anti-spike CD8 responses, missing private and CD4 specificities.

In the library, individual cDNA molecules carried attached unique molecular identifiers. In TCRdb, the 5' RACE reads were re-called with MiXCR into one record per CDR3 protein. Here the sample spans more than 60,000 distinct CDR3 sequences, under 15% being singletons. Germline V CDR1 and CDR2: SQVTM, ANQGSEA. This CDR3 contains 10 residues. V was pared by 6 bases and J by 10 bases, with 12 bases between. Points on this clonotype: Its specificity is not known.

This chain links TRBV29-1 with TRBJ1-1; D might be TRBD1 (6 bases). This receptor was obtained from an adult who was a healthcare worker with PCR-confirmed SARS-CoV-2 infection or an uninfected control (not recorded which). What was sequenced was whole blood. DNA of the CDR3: TGCAGCGTATCAGGGGAAGGAGCTTTCTTT. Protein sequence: CSVSGEGAFF.